Each of the 31 T cell receptor beta chains below was sequenced from the same sample in a study of CD8+ T cells in alopecia areata. cDNA prepared by RNA extraction and subsequent reverse transcription served as the template for sequencing. Here immunoSEQ multiplex PCR was the method, and the copy in TCRdb shows in-frame clones only, minus some. This sample has around 300,000 clones, each found more than once. Sorting of pooled cutaneous lymph node cells used CD4, CD8alpha, NKG2D, NKG2ACE and other markers. Sequenced input: CD4+ T cells sorted from a lymph node. Receptors were obtained from a C3H/HeJ mouse with alopecia areata. Strain haplotype (MHC): H2-k.

On this clone itself: Gene names are mouse gene names. From the germline J gene comes the end of the CDR3, since the read stops 4 residues before it. This chain links TRBV17 with TRBJ2-3, with TRBD1 identical over 7 bases. Trimming cost V 2 bases and J 2 bases; bases outside gene matches: 1. The CDR3 has 14 amino acids. Germline CDR1 MNHDT, CDR2 YYDKIL. Partial CDR3 DNA: TGTGCTAGCAGTAGAACAGGGGATGCAGAA. It translates to CASSRTGDAE. The full-length CDR3 reads as CASSRTGDAETLYF. The entire variable domain, with the rest obtained from reference TRBV17 and TRBJ2-3, is as follows: DTTVKQNPRYKLARVGKPVNLICSQTMNHDTMYWYQKKPNQAPKLLLFYYDKILNREADTFEKFQSSRPNNSFCSLYIGSAGLEYSAMYLCASSRTGDAETLYFGSGTRLTVL.

This clone was observed a few times. Gene and germline names: mouse. Read data end 4 residues before the CDR3 end; the end is taken from the germline J gene. V gene TRBV19 combines with J gene TRBJ2-2, with TRBD1 matching 8 bases. Trimming at V came to 5 bases and at J to 0 bases, leaving 3 bases not matched to a gene. The CDR3 contains 15 residues. Germline-derived CDR1 and CDR2 are FNHDT and SITEND (reference sequence). CDR3: CASRTDRANTGQLYF. CDR3 bases read: TGTGCCAGCAGGACGGACAGGGCAAACACCGGG. The full variable domain, in which reference TRBV19 and TRBJ2-2 provide the parts outside the CDR3, is GGIITQTPKFLIGQEGQKLTLKCQQNFNHDTMYWYRQDSGKGLRLIYYSITENDLQKGDLSEGYDASREKKSSFSLTVTSAQKNEMAVFLCASRTDRANTGQLYFGEGSKLTVL.

Concerning this clone itself: Mouse germline and gene names are used. The read falls 4 residues short of the CDR3 end, and the missing part is taken from the germline J gene. This rearrangement joins TRBV29 to TRBJ2-3; TRBD2 matches at 12 bases. The CDR3 consists of 16 residues. The germline V gene encodes CDR1 MSHET and CDR2 SYDVDS. J gave up 4 bases and V 3 bases, and 5 bases lay outside the gene matches. Partial CDR3 DNA: TGTGCTAGCAGTTTCCTCGACTGGGGGGGCCCAGAA. Translating gives CASSFLDWGGPE. The complete CDR3 protein is CASSFLDWGGPETLYF.

A note on this clone: Gene names and germline refer to mouse. The missing CDR3 end, 4 residues past where the read stops, is filled in from the germline J gene. This rearrangement joins TRBV12-1 to TRBJ2-2; 10 bases are shared with TRBD2. The germline CDR1 and CDR2 sequences are SGHSN and HYEKVE. This CDR3 has 16 residues. Losses at the gene ends were 4 bases for V and 1 base for J; bases not matched to a gene: 5. The CDR3 DNA, read in part, is TGTGCCAGCTCCCTGACTGGGGGGCAAAACACCGGG. It translates to CASSLTGGQNTG. In full, the CDR3 reads CASSLTGGQNTGQLYF.

This clone was counted only a few times. Gene names are mouse gene names. Sequencing ends 4 residues short of the CDR3 end; the germline J gene provides the rest. In the same sample, other DNA sequences code for this CDR3. The chain employs TRBV5 and TRBJ2-3, with 7 bases that match TRBD2. The CDR3 contains 16 residues. Germline CDR1 is LGHNA and CDR2 is YNLKQL (reference sequence). Losses at the gene ends were 1 base for V and 1 base for J; bases not matched to a gene: 5. CDR3 in amino acids: CASSQAGGGGAETLYF. Partial CDR3 DNA: TGTGCCAGCAGCCAAGCTGGGGGTGGGGGTGCAGAA.

A word on this clone: The germline and genes are mouse ones. The read gets to within 4 residues of the CDR3 end, and the germline J gene fills in the rest. The V and J genes are TRBV13-2 and TRBJ1-2; D is possibly TRBD1 (5 bases). The CDR3 extends over 12 amino acids. Germline V gene sequence: CDR1 NNHNN, CDR2 SYGAGS (reference sequence). This CDR3 is CASGDGGDDYTF. The covered CDR3 bases are TGTGCCAGCGGTGATGGGGGGGAC.

Details on this clone: Mouse germline and gene names are used. With the read ending 4 residues before the CDR3 end, the germline J gene is used to fill in that end. V and J are TRBV13-3 and TRBJ2-1; 9 bases are a match to TRBD1. This CDR3 spans 13 amino acids. The V gene's germline CDR1 is NNHDY and CDR2 SYVADS. J lost 5 bases, V lost 7 bases, and 4 bases had no gene match. Partial CDR3 DNA: TGTGCCAGCCGGGACAGGGCTAATGCT. Its translation: CASRDRANA. The whole CDR3 protein is CASRDRANAEQFF.

Notes on this clone: The germline and genes are mouse ones. Sequencing ends 4 residues short of the CDR3 end; the germline J gene provides the rest. This rearrangement joins TRBV13-2 to TRBJ1-1; 7 positions match TRBD1. The CDR3 extends over 14 amino acids. V shed 3 bases, J shed 1 base, and the junction held 3 bases outside the gene matches. Germline V CDR1 and CDR2: NNHNN, SYGAGS (reference sequence). This chain's CDR3 is CASGGHRGNTEVFF. Partial CDR3 DNA: TGTGCCAGCGGTGGTCACAGGGGGAACACA.

About this clone: Mouse germline and gene names are used. The read gets to within 4 residues of the CDR3 end, and the germline J gene fills in the rest. The rearrangement links TRBV17 to TRBJ2-3; TRBD1 matches at 8 bases. The CDR3 loop spans 15 amino acids. Germline CDR1 is MNHDT and CDR2 is YYDKIL. The trim removed 3 bases at V and 0 bases at J, leaving 2 bases unmatched. Incomplete CDR3 DNA: TGTGCTAGCAGTAGGGGACAGGAGAGTGCAGAA. It encodes CASSRGQESAE. The full CDR3 is CASSRGQESAETLYF.

As to this clone: The germline and genes are mouse ones. The read gets to within 4 residues of the CDR3 end, and the germline J gene fills in the rest. The V gene is TRBV1, the J gene TRBJ2-5; no reliable D call. The length of the CDR3 is 14 residues. The germline V gene has CDR1 NSQYPW and CDR2 LRSPGD (reference sequence). V lost 1 base to trimming and J lost 2 bases, with 7 bases between them. The CDR3: CTCSAARRQDTQYF. CDR3 DNA, as far as it was read: TGCACCTGCAGTGCAGCCAGGCGCCAAGAC. The entire variable domain, with the rest obtained from reference TRBV1 and TRBJ2-5, is as follows: VTLLEQNPRWRLVPRGQAVNLRCILKNSQYPWMSWYQQDLQKQLQWLFTLRSPGDKEVKSLPGADYLATRVTDTELRLQVANMSQGRTLYCTCSAARRQDTQYFGPGTRLLVL.

This clone was seen more than once but under ten times. The gene names given are mouse names. The CDR3 end is not reached by the read, which stops 4 residues before it; the germline J gene fills it in. The identical CDR3 is also encoded by other nucleotide sequences in the sample. The rearrangement uses TRBV19 and TRBJ2-5, with 9 bases matching TRBD2. CDR3 size: 14 residues. V dropped 4 bases and J dropped 2; count of bases not matched to a gene: 2. Germline V CDR1 and CDR2: FNHDT, SITEND (reference sequence). CDR3 amino acids: CASSLWGGQDTQYF. The part of the CDR3 DNA that was read is TGTGCCAGCAGTCTCTGGGGGGGCCAAGAC.

This clone was seen only a few times. The gene symbols are mouse symbols. Here the CDR3 reads CTCSADMGYEQYF. The sequenced part of the CDR3 DNA is TGCACCTGCAGTGCAGATATGGGGTAT. The chain uses TRBV1 and TRBJ2-7; D possibly corresponds to TRBD2 (5 bases). The CDR3 is cut off 4 residues early in the read; its end comes from the germline J gene. The CDR3 extends over 13 amino acids. Germline V gives CDR1 NSQYPW, CDR2 LRSPGD (reference sequence).

Only a few counts were recorded for this clone. Genes and germline come from the mouse. The read terminates 4 residues before the CDR3 end, so the remaining end is supplied by the germline J gene. Other nucleotide sequences from this sample produce the same CDR3. J is TRBJ2-1 and V is TRBV5, with 8 nucleotides matching TRBD1. The CDR3 covers 15 residues. CDR1 and CDR2 (germline): LGHNA, YNLKQL (reference sequence). V dropped 0 bases and J dropped 2; count of bases not matched to a gene: 0. Partial CDR3 DNA: TGTGCCAGCAGCCAAGAGACAGGGGACTATGCT. It translates to CASSQETGDYA. The whole CDR3 protein reads CASSQETGDYAEQFF.

A note on this clone: The gene names here belong to mouse. Read coverage stops 4 residues before the CDR3 terminus; the germline J gene supplies the remainder. V usage is TRBV19 and J usage is TRBJ2-1; 8 bases are a match to TRBD2. This CDR3 is built from 15 residues. Germline CDR1 reads FNHDT; CDR2 reads SITEND (reference sequence). V trimming: 3 bases; J trimming: 1 base; junction bases outside the gene matches: 3. The CDR3 protein is CASSKTGANYAEQFF. The CDR3 DNA, read in part, is TGTGCCAGCAGTAAGACTGGGGCGAACTATGCT.

This clone occurred a few times. The listed genes are named as in mouse. The read ends 4 residues shy of where the CDR3 ends; the end is completed using the germline J gene. The V gene is TRBV13-3, the J gene TRBJ1-2, with TRBD1 matching over 7 bases. The junction had 3 bases not matched to a gene; V was cut back by 3 bases and J by 4 bases. CDR1 and CDR2 from the germline V gene are NNHDY and SYVADS. The CDR3 has 13 residues. Partial CDR3 DNA: TGTGCCAGCAGTGGACAGGGCCTCTCC. This translates into CASSGQGLS. The entire CDR3 protein reads CASSGQGLSDYTF.

About this clone: Each gene name is a mouse one. The sequence runs out 4 residues before the end of the CDR3; the remainder is reconstructed from the germline J gene. This CDR3 is also generated by other DNA sequences in the sample. The chain uses TRBV13-3 and TRBJ2-5; D might be TRBD1 (6 bases). The CDR3 runs 14 residues. V shed 0 bases and J shed 2 bases, with 7 bases lying between them. Germline CDR1 reads NNHDY; CDR2 reads SYVADS. The chain's CDR3 is CASSDDRVQDTQYF. Partial CDR3 DNA: TGTGCCAGCAGTGATGACAGGGTCCAAGAC.

Concerning this clone itself: Genes and germline are mouse. The missing CDR3 end, 3 residues past where the read stops, is filled in from the germline J gene. Other DNA sequences from this sample encode an identical CDR3 as well. V usage is TRBV19 and J usage is TRBJ1-6; 11 bases agree with TRBD1. TRBJ1-6 carries the ORF label, with uncertain function. Germline assignment: CDR1 FNHDT and CDR2 SITEND (reference sequence). The CDR3 extends over 16 amino acids. V shed 3 bases and J 1 base; nucleotides not matched to a gene: 0. CDR3 protein: CASSRDRGSYNSPLYF. The CDR3 bases that were read are TGTGCCAGCAGTAGGGACAGGGGGTCCTATAATTCGCCC.

With respect to this clone: This sequence may be a read error, since a much larger clone differs from it by one base. The gene names here belong to mouse. The read halts 4 residues ahead of the CDR3 end, with the missing end drawn from the germline J gene. At the DNA level, this CDR3 is encoded by other sequences in the same sample as well. The V gene is TRBV13-1, the J gene TRBJ1-2; 7 nucleotides line up with TRBD1. Germline lookup yields CDR1 NSHNY and CDR2 SYGAGN. This CDR3 spans 14 amino acids. V gave up 4 bases and J gave up 0 bases; unmatched junction bases: 3. CDR3 DNA (partial): TGTGCCAGCAGTCGGGACAGAGCAAACTCC. It translates to CASSRDRANS. The full CDR3 is CASSRDRANSDYTF.

This clone was detected a few times. Gene labels here are mouse ones. The read finishes 4 residues shy of the CDR3 end, and the germline J gene is used to complete it. The chain recombines TRBV1 with TRBJ2-3; D perhaps matches TRBD1 (5 bases). Germline V gives CDR1 NSQYPW, CDR2 LRSPGD (reference sequence). V shed 0 bases and J shed 1 base, with 17 bases lying between them. This CDR3 spans 18 amino acids. The covered CDR3 bases are TGCACCTGCAGTGCAGATAGGGGAGGCAGGGTGGGTGCAGAA. The encoded protein is CTCSADRGGRVGAE. The entire CDR3 is CTCSADRGGRVGAETLYF.

Note on this clone: Genes and germline come from the mouse. The sequence runs out 4 residues before the end of the CDR3; the remainder is reconstructed from the germline J gene. Distinct nucleotide sequences in the sample also encode this CDR3. The rearrangement links TRBV19 to TRBJ2-1, with 8 bases aligning to TRBD1. CDR3 length equals 15 residues. The junction had 4 bases not matched to a gene; V was cut back by 4 bases and J by 1 base. Germline V CDR1 and CDR2: FNHDT, SITEND (reference sequence). CDR3 bases read: TGTGCCAGCAGTGTCACAGGGGGAAACTATGCT. Encoded protein: CASSVTGGNYA. In full, the CDR3 reads CASSVTGGNYAEQFF.

Remarks on this clone: Mouse names are used for the genes. In the same sample, other DNA sequences code for this CDR3. CDR3 DNA, as far as it was read: TGTGCCTGGAGGACTGGGGGAAACACCGGG. Amino acids: CAWRTGGNTG. From start to end, the CDR3 is CAWRTGGNTGQLYF. This chain joins TRBV31 and TRBJ2-2; 9 bases line up with TRBD2. The CDR3 extends 4 residues past the end of the read, so its final part is completed from the germline J gene. Germline loops: CDR1 GKSSPN, CDR2 SITVG. The CDR3 totals 14 residues. V lost 3 bases to trimming and J lost 1 base; unmatched junction nucleotides: 0.

On this clone: Here the gene names and germline are mouse. The read is 4 residues too short to cover the CDR3 end, so that end is filled in from the germline J gene. The chain employs TRBV19 and TRBJ1-1; 8 bases are a match to TRBD1. Germline V gives CDR1 FNHDT, CDR2 SITEND (reference sequence). The CDR3 is 14 amino acids. The CDR3 bases that were read are TGTGCCAGCAGTATAGACAGGGGGAGGACA. Its translation: CASSIDRGRT. From start to end, the CDR3 is CASSIDRGRTEVFF.

As concerns this clone: Gene and germline names: mouse. The read gets to within 4 residues of the CDR3 end, and the germline J gene fills in the rest. Other nucleotide sequences in the sample specify the same CDR3. V and J are TRBV19 and TRBJ2-1; TRBD1 aligns across 10 bases. Germline V gives CDR1 FNHDT, CDR2 SITEND (reference sequence). The length of the CDR3 is 15 residues. J was trimmed by 2 bases and V by 5 bases; bases with no gene match: 4. The CDR3 is CASSPGTGDYAEQFF. Partial CDR3 DNA: TGTGCCAGCAGCCCCGGGACAGGGGACTATGCT.

This clone was observed a handful of times. The listed genes are named as in mouse. The sequenced fragment ends 4 residues before the CDR3 boundary, so the rest is inferred from the germline J gene. The rearrangement joins TRBV13-1 to TRBJ2-1; 7 nucleotides line up with TRBD2. Germline V gives CDR1 NSHNY, CDR2 SYGAGN. V lost 4 bases and J lost 6; bases outside the gene matches: 4. The CDR3 spans 13 residues. Incomplete CDR3 DNA: TGTGCCAGCAGTCGCCCTGGGGGTGCT. Its translation: CASSRPGGA. The whole CDR3 protein reads CASSRPGGAEQFF.

There are a few counts of this clone. The germline and genes are mouse ones. The CDR3 goes on 4 residues after the read ends, and that part is filled in from the germline J gene. The chain is built from TRBV13-3 and TRBJ2-5, with 9 bases that match TRBD2. The CDR3 spans 14 residues. Germline-derived CDR1 and CDR2 are NNHDY and SYVADS. CDR3 residues: CASSDRLGEDTQYF. Incomplete CDR3 DNA: TGTGCCAGCAGTGATAGACTGGGGGAAGAC.

This clone has a handful of counts. Germline and genes: mouse. The CDR3 goes on 3 residues after the read ends, and that part is filled in from the germline J gene. The same CDR3 is also encoded by other DNA sequences in this sample. This chain joins TRBV13-1 and TRBJ1-6, with 7 bases matching TRBD1. TRBJ1-6 carries the ORF label, with uncertain function. Germline V gene data show CDR1 as NSHNY and CDR2 as SYGAGN. The CDR3 contains 14 residues. The V segment lost 5 bases and the J segment 6 bases; nucleotides outside the gene matches: 5. The DNA read from the CDR3 is TGTGCCAGCAGCGCCGGGACAGTTAATTCGCCC. It is translated as CASSAGTVNSP. The complete CDR3 sequence is CASSAGTVNSPLYF.

This clone has more than one count but fewer than ten. Each gene name is a mouse one. With the read ending 3 residues before the CDR3 end, the germline J gene is used to fill in that end. This sequence joins TRBV5 and TRBJ1-6; 7 positions agree with TRBD1. TRBJ1-6 counts as an open reading frame of uncertain function. J lost 6 bases, V lost 1 base, and 3 bases had no gene match. Germline CDR1 is LGHNA and CDR2 is YNLKQL (reference sequence). The CDR3 sequence is 15 residues long. CDR3 DNA, as far as it was read: TGTGCCAGCAGCCAAGGGGACAGAATTAATTCGCCC. Translating gives CASSQGDRINSP. The entire CDR3 is CASSQGDRINSPLYF.

This clone appeared a few times. Gene names are mouse gene names. The DNA ends 4 residues before the CDR3 does, and the rest of the CDR3 is filled in from the germline J gene. The rearrangement uses TRBV19 and TRBJ1-2; 9 nucleotides align to TRBD1. V dropped 4 bases and J dropped 0; count of bases not matched to a gene: 4. CDR1 is FNHDT and CDR2 is SITEND in the germline V gene (reference sequence). CDR3 size: 15 residues. The chain's CDR3 is CASSLTGGPNSDYTF. The covered CDR3 bases are TGTGCCAGCAGTCTAACAGGGGGCCCAAACTCC. Together with reference TRBV19 and TRBJ1-2, the CDR3 gives the full variable domain: GGIITQTPKFLIGQEGQKLTLKCQQNFNHDTMYWYRQDSGKGLRLIYYSITENDLQKGDLSEGYDASREKKSSFSLTVTSAQKNEMAVFLCASSLTGGPNSDYTFGSGTRLLVI.

This clone appeared a few times. The listed genes are named as in mouse. Sequencing ends 4 residues short of the CDR3 end; the germline J gene provides the rest. The rearrangement links TRBV13-2 to TRBJ2-3, with D maybe TRBD1 (6 bases). Germline CDR1 NNHNN, CDR2 SYGAGS (reference sequence). The V and J ends lost 7 bases and 1 base respectively, with 10 bases between them. The CDR3 contains 13 residues. The CDR3 sequence is CASHREGAETLYF. CDR3 DNA (partial): TGTGCCAGCCACAGGGAGGGTGCAGAA.

This clone has a handful of counts. Gene names denote mouse genes. The DNA ends 3 residues before the CDR3 does, and the rest of the CDR3 is filled in from the germline J gene. The gene calls are TRBV19 and TRBJ1-6, with TRBD1 matching over 9 bases. TRBJ1-6 is an ORF, with its function uncertain. CDR3 length equals 16 residues. Germline lookup yields CDR1 FNHDT and CDR2 SITEND (reference sequence). V lost 2 bases, J lost 6 bases, and 6 bases stayed unmatched. The CDR3 DNA, read in part, is TGTGCCAGCAGTATGGGGGGACAGGGTGGTAATTCGCCC. Its translation is CASSMGGQGGNSP. The CDR3 as a whole reads CASSMGGQGGNSPLYF.

This clone has just a few counts. Mouse gene names apply. The read terminates 4 residues ahead of where the CDR3 ends, so the germline J gene completes it. This sequence joins TRBV19 and TRBJ2-2; weak D call: TRBD1 (5 bases). The germline V gene encodes CDR1 FNHDT and CDR2 SITEND (reference sequence). This CDR3 region has 14 residues. With 6 bases removed from V and 0 bases from J, the gap between germline ends came to 9 bases. This CDR3 is CASTLTANTGQLYF. The covered CDR3 bases are TGTGCCAGCACCCTGACAGCAAACACCGGG.